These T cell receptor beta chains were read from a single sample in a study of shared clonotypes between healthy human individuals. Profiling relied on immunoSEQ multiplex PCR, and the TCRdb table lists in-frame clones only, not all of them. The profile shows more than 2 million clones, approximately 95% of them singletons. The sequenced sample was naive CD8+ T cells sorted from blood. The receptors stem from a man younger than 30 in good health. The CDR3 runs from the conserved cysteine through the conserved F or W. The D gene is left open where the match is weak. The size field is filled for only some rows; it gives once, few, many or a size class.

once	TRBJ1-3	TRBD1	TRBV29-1	TGCAGCGTTGAGACAGGGTCATCTGGAAACACCATATATTTT	CSVETGSSGNTIYF
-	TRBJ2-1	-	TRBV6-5	TGTGCCAGCAGTTACAGGGTTCTATCAGCCTACAATGAGCAGTTCTTC	CASSYRVLSAYNEQFF
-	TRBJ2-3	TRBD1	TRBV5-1	TGCGCCAGCAGCCATATGGGACAGGGAAGCACAGATACGCAGTATTTT	CASSHMGQGSTDTQYF
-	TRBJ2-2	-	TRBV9	TGTGCCAGCAGCAAAAACACCGGGGAGCTGTTTTTT	CASSKNTGELFF
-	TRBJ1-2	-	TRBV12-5	TGTGCTAGTGGTTGGGACTTGGGCTATGGCTACACCTTC	CASGWDLGYGYTF
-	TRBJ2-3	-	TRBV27	TGTGCCAGCAGTTTATTAGGAACTACCACAGATACGCAGTATTTT	CASSLLGTTTDTQYF
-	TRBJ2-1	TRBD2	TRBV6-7	TGTGCCAGCAGTTACCTGGGACTAAACTACAATGAGCAGTTCTTC	CASSYLGLNYNEQFF
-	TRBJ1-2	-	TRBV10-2	TGCGCCAGCAGTTTCGGGGTTAACTATGGCTACACCTTC	CASSFGVNYGYTF
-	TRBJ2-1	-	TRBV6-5	TGTGCCAGCAGTTCCCCCAACGTGGTTACCTACAATGAGCAGTTCTTC	CASSSPNVVTYNEQFF
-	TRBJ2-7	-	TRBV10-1	TGCGCCAGCAGTGAGTCGACCAGGCTAAGCTCCTACGAGCAGTACTTC	CASSESTRLSSYEQYF
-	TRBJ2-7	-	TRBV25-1	TGTGCCAGCAGTGAGGTGGACGAGCAGTACTTC	CASSEVDEQYF
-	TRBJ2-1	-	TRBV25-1	TGTGCCAGCAGTGATGCCGGGGTGGGCAATGAGCAGTTCTTC	CASSDAGVGNEQFF
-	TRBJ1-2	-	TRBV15	TGTGCCACCAGCAGAGCCGGCGGGCTCTCCTATGGCTACACCTTC	CATSRAGGLSYGYTF
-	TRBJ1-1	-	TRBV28	TGTGCCAGCAGTTTGGGGGGTTTGAACACTGAAGCTTTCTTT	CASSLGGLNTEAFF
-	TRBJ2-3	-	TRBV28	TGTGCCAGCAGTTTATGGGAGGGGGGCACAGATACGCAGTATTTT	CASSLWEGGTDTQYF
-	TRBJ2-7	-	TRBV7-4	TGTGCCAGCAGCTTGGGCCCGGGACCCAAAGCGGGTTACTACGAGCAGTACTTC	CASSLGPGPKAGYYEQYF
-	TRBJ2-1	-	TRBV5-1	TGCGCCAGCAGCTCAGTTTGGGAGGCTGAGCAGTTCTTC	CASSSVWEAEQFF
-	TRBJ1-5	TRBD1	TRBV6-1	TGTGCCAGCCGCTTGACAGGGCTCAATCAGCCCCAGCATTTT	CASRLTGLNQPQHF
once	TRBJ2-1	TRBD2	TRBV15	TGTGCCACCAGCAGAGATGAGCGGGAGCACTGTGAGCAGTTCTTC	CATSRDEREHCEQFF
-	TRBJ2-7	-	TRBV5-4	TGTGCCAGCAGCCACCGCGTCGGGGCCTACGAGCAGTACTTC	CASSHRVGAYEQYF
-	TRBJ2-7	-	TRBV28	TGTGCCAGCACCTATCGGGAGAGCGACGAGCAGTACTTC	CASTYRESDEQYF
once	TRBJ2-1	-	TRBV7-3	TGTGCCAGCAGCTTAACGTTAAGGACAGACTCCTACAATGAGCAGTTCTTC	CASSLTLRTDSYNEQFF
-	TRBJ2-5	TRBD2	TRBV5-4	TGTGCCAGCAGCTTTAGCGGGAGTGGGGAGACCCAGTACTTC	CASSFSGSGETQYF
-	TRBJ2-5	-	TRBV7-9	TGTGCCAGCAGCTTAGCGAGCGAACAGACCCAGTACTTC	CASSLASEQTQYF
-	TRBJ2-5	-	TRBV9	TGTGCCAGCAGCGCAGGGTCCCTGCCGCGGGAGACCCAGTACTTC	CASSAGSLPRETQYF
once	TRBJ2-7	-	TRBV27	TGTGCCAGCAGTTTGACAGCGGGTTGGGACGAGCAGTACTTC	CASSLTAGWDEQYF
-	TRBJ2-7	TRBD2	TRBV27	TGTGCCAGCAGTTACCTCGGGGGGGACTACGAGCAGTACTTC	CASSYLGGDYEQYF
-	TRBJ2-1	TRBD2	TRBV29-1	TGCAGCGTTGAGGGGGACGGGAGGGATGAGCAGTTCTTC	CSVEGDGRDEQFF
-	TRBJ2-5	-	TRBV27	TGTGCCAGCAGTTTGCTGAGTGACCCCGGGGGGACCCAGTACTTC	CASSLLSDPGGTQYF